This T cell receptor beta chain emerged from a study of blood T cell repertoires in COVID-19. This CDR3 is 15 amino acids long. Germline V gene sequence: CDR1 SGHKS, CDR2 YYEKEE (reference sequence). V shed 4 bases, J shed 2 bases, and the junction held 6 bases outside the gene matches. The table came from immunoSEQ multiplex PCR; TCRdb's copy has only in-frame clones and leaves some out. The table lists 64,000 or so clones, approximately 86% of them singletons, with less than 1.5% in the top ten. This clone occurred once. The chain combines TRBV5-5 with TRBJ1-2; 9 bases line up with TRBD1. Material for sequencing was peripheral blood. This TCR derives from a man in his forties with acute or convalescent COVID-19. Here the CDR3 DNA reads TGTGCCAGCAGCATATCGACAGGGGGAAACTATGGCTACACCTTC. This encodes CASSISTGGNYGYTF. The full variable domain, its missing parts supplied by reference TRBV5-5 and TRBJ1-2, is DAGVTQSPTHLIKTRGQQVTLRCSPISGHKSVSWYQQVLGQGPQFIFQYYEKEERGRGNFPDRFSARQFPNYSSELNVNALLLGDSALYLCASSISTGGNYGYTFGSGTRLTVV.